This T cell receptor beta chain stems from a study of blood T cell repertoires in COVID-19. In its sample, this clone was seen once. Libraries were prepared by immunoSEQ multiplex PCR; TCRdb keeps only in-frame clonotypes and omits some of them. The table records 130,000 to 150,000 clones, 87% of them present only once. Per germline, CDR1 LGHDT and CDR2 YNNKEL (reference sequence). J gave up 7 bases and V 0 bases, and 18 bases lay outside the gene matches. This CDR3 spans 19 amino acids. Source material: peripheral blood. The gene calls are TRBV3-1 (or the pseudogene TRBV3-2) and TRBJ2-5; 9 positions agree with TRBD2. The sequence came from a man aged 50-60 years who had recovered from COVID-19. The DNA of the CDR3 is TGTGCCAGCAGCCAAGATGTCCAGCGGGGGGCCGCTCGGGTAGGGACCCAGTACTTC. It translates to CASSQDVQRGAARVGTQYF.